Listed below are T cell receptor beta chains from one sample, sequenced in a study of T cells in Graves' hyperthyroidism and ophthalmopathy. TCRdb passed the multiplex PCR reads through MiXCR, listing each CDR3 protein once. Of hundreds of thousands of distinct CDR3 sequences in the sample, around 20% were seen once. The sample was blood. The receptor source for this set is a young man with Graves' ophthalmopathy. The CDR3 runs from the conserved cysteine through the conserved F or W.

V gene	J gene	CDR3 protein
TRBV20-1	TRBJ1-2	CSASEGQLYGYTF
TRBV30	TRBJ1-3	CAWSVPAGNTIYF
TRBV7-9	TRBJ2-7	CASSVVGTGTYEQYF
TRBV6-1	TRBJ2-1	CASLSGTRVYNEQFF
TRBV7-9	TRBJ1-2	CASSPGTWVYGYTF
TRBV5-1	TRBJ2-7	CASSFGPLAASYEQYF
TRBV6-1	TRBJ2-5	CASSWGLADEQETQYF
TRBV28	TRBJ2-1	CASSSQESGPYNEQFF
TRBV12-3/TRBV12-4	TRBJ1-1	CASSLDQGHEAFF
TRBV20-1	TRBJ2-5	CSARDRISAVQTQYF
TRBV15	TRBJ1-1	CTTSFENGGTEAFF
TRBV28	TRBJ2-7	CASSFVGTGSKGEQYF